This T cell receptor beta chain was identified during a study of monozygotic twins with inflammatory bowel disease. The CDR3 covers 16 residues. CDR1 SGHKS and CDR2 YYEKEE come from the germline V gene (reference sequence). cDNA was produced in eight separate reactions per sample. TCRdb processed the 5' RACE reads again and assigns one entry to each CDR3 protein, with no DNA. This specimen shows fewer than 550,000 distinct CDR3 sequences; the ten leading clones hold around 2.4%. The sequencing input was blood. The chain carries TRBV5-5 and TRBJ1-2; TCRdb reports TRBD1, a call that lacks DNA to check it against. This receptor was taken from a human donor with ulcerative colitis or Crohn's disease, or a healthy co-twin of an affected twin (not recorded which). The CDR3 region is CASSLNVGAGGYGYTF.